This T cell receptor beta chain was recovered during a study of blood T cell repertoires in COVID-19. Study as a whole: The United States, Italy and Spain supplied acute and convalescent COVID-19 samples. T cells, B-cell-depleted T cells, or PBMCs supplied cDNA or gDNA.

In the original analysis: By means of reference gene primer amplification, nucleated cell counts were estimated. Clones were sequenced by immunoSEQ multiplex PCR, and TCRdb holds only the in-frame ones, with some missing. Clonal size and the V and J genes are those of that table, whereas D and trimming came from the DNA. The sample lists 240,000 or so clones, 86% seen once, with 10% to 15% in the top ten. The sequencing input was peripheral blood. The origin of this receptor is a man aged 80 or over with acute or convalescent COVID-19.

The CDR3 nucleotides are TGTGCCAGCAGTTACGCCGGACAGGGGGTTGGCTACACCTTC. This codes for CASSYAGQGVGYTF. The chain carries TRBV6-5 and TRBJ1-2, with 10 bases fitting TRBD1. The length of the CDR3 is 14 residues. Germline CDR1 and CDR2: MNHEY and SVGAGI. V was pared by 2 bases and J by 7 bases, with 4 bases of the junction left unmatched.